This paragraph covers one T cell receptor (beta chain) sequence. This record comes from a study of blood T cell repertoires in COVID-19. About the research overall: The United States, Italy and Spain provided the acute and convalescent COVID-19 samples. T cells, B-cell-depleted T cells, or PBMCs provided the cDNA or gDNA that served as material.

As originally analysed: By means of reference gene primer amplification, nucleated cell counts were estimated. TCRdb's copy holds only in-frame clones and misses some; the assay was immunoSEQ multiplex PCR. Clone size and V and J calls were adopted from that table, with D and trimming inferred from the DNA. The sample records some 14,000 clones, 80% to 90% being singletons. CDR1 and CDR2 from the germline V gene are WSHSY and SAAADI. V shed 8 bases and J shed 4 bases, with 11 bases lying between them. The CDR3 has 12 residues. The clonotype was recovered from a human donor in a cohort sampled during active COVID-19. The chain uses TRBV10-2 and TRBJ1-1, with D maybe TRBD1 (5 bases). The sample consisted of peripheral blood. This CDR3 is CASGVGGTEAFF. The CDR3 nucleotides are TGCGCCAGCGGGGTGGGGGGCACTGAAGCTTTCTTT.